This section outlines one T cell receptor (beta chain) sequence together with its context. It lacks a known antigen. Base qualities are missing; no much larger clone stands one base away. The method was the immunoSEQ multiplex PCR assay. This is the immuneACCESS table as TCRdb keeps it, with only in-frame sequences that have V and J called. A part of the clones is gone; compared with another copy, unresolved V genes explain less than half, and the rest is unexplained. This sample is represented by 65,000 to 90,000 clones; over 75% of them were singletons. Approximately 0.25% of the sample goes to the ten largest clones. These data originate in a study of technical replicates of blood from several donors (dated by TCRdb to 2016 to 2017). The cysteine opens and the phenylalanine closes a CDR3 of 16 amino acids. The entry retains the CDR3 DNA only, 48 bases that are in frame from base 1. Based on the germline V gene (reference sequence), the CDR1 and CDR2 sequences are SEHNR and FQNEAQ. V lost 4 bases and J lost 6 bases, and the count of bases not matched to a germline gene is 10.

This TCR came from a human donor in good health. The rearranged chain carries TRBV7-9 and TRBJ1-2; 11 middle bases align to TRBD1. Material for sequencing was T cells isolated from PBMCs. This receptor has the CDR3 CASSSLGTGGHHGYTF. The bases are TGTGCCAGCAGCTCATTGGGGACAGGGGGGCACCATGGCTACACCTTC.